A single sample gave rise to the 27 T cell receptor beta chains below, sequenced in a study of molecular identifiers for immune sequencing clone quantification. In TCRdb, the PCR reads were re-called with MiXCR into one record per CDR3 protein. The sample shows 490,000 or so distinct CDR3 sequences, about a quarter of them seen only once. Sequencing input: naive CD8+ T cells from blood, with Jurkat cell RNA spiked in. The subset was: FACS-sorted CD8+CD4-CCR7+CD45RA+ naive T cells. These receptors all stem from a human donor in good health. Some libraries in this study had Jurkat cell RNA spiked in.

In the case of this clonotype: A much bigger clone sits one base away, suggesting this may be a read error. V and J are TRBV20-1 and TRBJ1-5; tentatively, D is TRBD1 (5 bases). Germline CDR1 is DFQATT and CDR2 is SNEGSKA (reference sequence). This CDR3 has 14 amino acids. The CDR3 region is CGARVQGGNQPQHF. The CDR3 DNA is TGCGGTGCTAGAGTCCAGGGCGGCAATCAGCCCCAGCATTTT.

The J gene is TRBJ1-5, the V gene TRBV6-5; maybe TRBD1 (6 bases). In germline, CDR1 is MNHEY, CDR2 SVGAGI. This CDR3 is 15 amino acids long. Trimming removed 6 bases from V and 3 bases from J, with 15 bases in between. The CDR3 DNA sequence: TGTGCCAGCAGAATACAGGGAACCTCCAATCAGCCCCAGCATTTT. Protein: CASRIQGTSNQPQHF.

This clonotype has only a few counts. The chain couples TRBV18 to TRBJ2-1; a possible D gene is TRBD1 (6 bases). The CDR3 length is 15 residues. Germline V gene sequence: CDR1 KGHSH, CDR2 LQKENI. The V gene lost 3 bases and the J gene lost 8 bases, with 17 bases spanning the gap. CDR3 DNA sequence: TGTGCCAGCTCACCGGGTTCAGGGGTTAGGGATGAGCAGTTCTTC. This codes for CASSPGSGVRDEQFF.

This clonotype was seen at least ten times. V is TRBV6-2 or TRBV6-3 and J is TRBJ2-3; 9 bases are shared with TRBD2. V lost 2 bases and J lost 6; bases outside the gene matches: 12. The germline V gene encodes CDR1 MNHEY and CDR2 SVGEGT. The CDR3 extends over 17 amino acids. CDR3 bases: TGTGCCAGCAGTTACCATTTAGCGGGAGATTTTTTGGATACGCAGTATTTT. It is translated as CASSYHLAGDFLDTQYF.

This chain uses TRBV20-1 with TRBJ2-7, with 12 bases matching TRBD1. Germline CDR1 and CDR2: DFQATT and SNEGSKA (reference sequence). The V segment lost 0 bases and the J segment 0 bases; nucleotides outside the gene matches: 12. The CDR3 consists of 19 residues. CDR3 amino acids: CSARDYRGTGGRGSYEQYF. CDR3 nucleotides: TGCAGTGCTAGAGATTATCGCGGGACAGGGGGCCGTGGCTCCTACGAGCAGTACTTC.

The V call is TRBV4-3, the J call TRBJ2-3; tentative D call: TRBD2 (6 bases). This CDR3 comprises 15 residues. Germline V gives CDR1 LGHNA, CDR2 YSLEER. Trimming removed 6 bases at V and 3 bases at J, with 16 bases between. The CDR3 spells CASSYNSGGTDTQYF. The DNA of the CDR3 is TGCGCCAGCAGTTACAATAGCGGAGGGACAGATACGCAGTATTTT.

This clonotype was observed a few times. One base away lies a much larger clone, so this may be a sequencing read error. The CDR3 DNA is TGTGCCAGCAGCTCGAGCTTCTACGAGCAGTACTTC. Translating gives CASSSSFYEQYF. The gene calls are TRBV6-2 or TRBV6-3 and TRBJ2-7; D is unclear. V was cut by 6 bases and J by 3 bases, with 9 bases left in between. Germline CDR1 is MNHEY and CDR2 is SVGEGT. The CDR3 runs 12 residues.

The genes are TRBV2 and TRBJ1-1; D perhaps matches TRBD1 (5 bases). This CDR3 is 14 amino acids long. Germline V lookup: CDR1 SNHLY, CDR2 FYNNEI. Trimming pared 1 base from V and 1 base from J, leaving 7 bases between. The CDR3 protein is CASSEEGENTEAFF. Written as DNA, the CDR3 is TGTGCCAGCAGTGAAGAAGGGGAGAACACTGAAGCTTTCTTT.

With respect to this clonotype: This may be a read error: a much more frequent sequence differs by one nucleotide. The CDR3 sequence: CASAEAVASTDTQYF. The CDR3, as DNA: TGTGCTAGTGCGGAGGCTGTTGCTTCCACAGATACGCAGTATTTT. V is TRBV12-5 and J is TRBJ2-3; a possible D gene is TRBD2 (5 bases). Germline V gene lookup returns CDR1 LGHNT and CDR2 FRNRAP. CDR3 length: 15 amino acids. V lost 7 bases, J lost 2 bases, and 16 bases lay in between.

Notes on this clonotype: A much larger clone lies a single base off, so this may be a read error. The DNA of the CDR3 is TGTGCCGGCTCGGGACAGGGGATGGCCGGGGAGCTGTTTTTT. Translation: CAGSGQGMAGELFF. V gene TRBV12-3 or TRBV12-4 combines with J gene TRBJ2-2; 10 bases line up with TRBD1. The CDR3 contains 14 residues. The junction had 9 bases not matched to a gene; V was cut back by 11 bases and J by 6 bases.

This clonotype appeared many times. CDR3 bases: TGTGCCAGCAGCTTAACTTACGTTGTTGAGCAGTTCTTC. Encoded protein: CASSLTYVVEQFF. The V gene is TRBV7-9, the J gene TRBJ2-1; no clear D. Trimming removed 2 bases from V and 9 bases from J, with 11 bases in between. The CDR3 length is 13 residues. The germline V gene has CDR1 SEHNR and CDR2 FQNEAQ (reference sequence).

The gene calls are TRBV7-9 and TRBJ2-6; D possibly corresponds to TRBD1 (6 bases). This CDR3 comprises 19 residues. Germline V gives CDR1 SEHNR, CDR2 FQNEAQ (reference sequence). Trimming took off 1 base at V and 0 bases at J, with 16 bases between the two ends. The CDR3 reads CASSLVRAGAYSGANVLTF. The CDR3 DNA sequence: TGTGCCAGCAGCTTAGTTCGTGCAGGGGCTTACTCTGGGGCCAACGTCCTGACTTTC. The whole variable domain, remainder taken from reference TRBV7-9 and TRBJ2-6, is DTGVSQNPRHKITKRGQNVTFRCDPISEHNRLYWYRQTLGQGPEFLTYFQNEAQLEKSRLLSDRFSAERPKGSFSTLEIQRTEQGDSAMYLCASSLVRAGAYSGANVLTFGAGSRLTVL.

This clonotype appeared many times. The rearrangement links TRBV27 to TRBJ2-5; 7 nucleotides align to TRBD1. The CDR3 has 13 residues. V trimming: 6 bases; J trimming: 2 bases; junction bases outside the gene matches: 3. CDR1 is MNHEY and CDR2 is SMNVEV in the germline V gene (reference sequence). CDR3 bases: TGTGCCAGCAGCCTACAGGGGCAAGAGACCCAGTACTTC. Protein sequence: CASSLQGQETQYF.

In this sample, this clonotype turned up a few times. The genes are TRBV14 and TRBJ2-5; 7 nucleotides line up with TRBD1. The germline V gene has CDR1 SGHDN and CDR2 FVKESK. The ends lost 0 bases at V and 1 base at J; junction bases unmatched: 2. The CDR3 is made up of 15 amino acids. The CDR3, as DNA: TGTGCCAGCAGCCAAGATCGGGACAGCCAAGAGACCCAGTACTTC. It specifies CASSQDRDSQETQYF.

CDR3 DNA: TGCAGCGTTTCTGGGGTGATCAACAGGGGAGGGGGCACAGATACGCAGTATTTT. Translating it yields CSVSGVINRGGGTDTQYF. V gene TRBV29-1 combines with J gene TRBJ2-3, with D perhaps given as TRBD1 or TRBD2 (7 bases each). This CDR3 contains 18 residues. Germline loops: CDR1 SQVTM, CDR2 ANQGSEA. Trimming shortened V by 5 bases and J by 1 base, and 25 bases separated the two germline ends.

V and J are TRBV5-1 and TRBJ1-4; D is undetermined. Trimming pared 0 bases from V and 5 bases from J, leaving 11 bases between. The CDR3 has 15 residues. Germline V gene data show CDR1 as SGHRS and CDR2 as YFSETQ. The CDR3 loop reads CASSLARDLNEKLFF. CDR3 sequence (DNA): TGCGCCAGCAGCTTGGCCCGCGACTTAAATGAAAAACTGTTTTTT.

This clonotype occurred a few times. This chain uses TRBV24-1 with TRBJ2-7; D ambiguous. From germline, CDR1 is KGHDR and CDR2 SFDVKD. V was cut by 3 bases and J by 8 bases, with 31 bases left in between. This CDR3 has 19 residues. The CDR3 sequence: CATSDLHLGRPLQIGKQYF. In DNA, the CDR3 is TGTGCCACCAGTGATCTCCACCTCGGGCGGCCACTACAGATTGGGAAGCAGTACTTC.

In its sample, this clonotype was seen a few times. The genes are TRBV5-4 and TRBJ1-5; D is perhaps TRBD1 (5 bases). This CDR3 is 14 amino acids long. The germline V gene encodes CDR1 SGHNT and CDR2 YYREEE (reference sequence). V was pared by 1 base and J by 6 bases, with 11 bases between. CDR3 sequence: CASSLWGSSQPQHF. The CDR3 DNA reads as TGTGCCAGCAGCTTGTGGGGGTCGAGTCAGCCCCAGCATTTT. The complete variable domain, with remaining parts taken from reference TRBV5-4 and TRBJ1-5, reads ETGVTQSPTHLIKTRGQQVTLRCSSQSGHNTVSWYQQALGQGPQFIFQYYREEENGRGNFPPRFSGLQFPNYSSELNVNALELDDSALYLCASSLWGSSQPQHFGDGTRLSIL.

This clonotype was observed a few times. The DNA for the CDR3 is TGTGCCAGCAGCTTAAGCGTTGTACGGCGTTCGGGTGGAAACACCATATATTTT. It encodes CASSLSVVRRSGGNTIYF. The chain has TRBV7-9 and TRBJ1-3; D uncertain. Deletions cut 2 bases from V and 3 bases from J, with 20 bases between. There are 18 residues in the CDR3. In germline, CDR1 is SEHNR, CDR2 FQNEAQ (reference sequence).

The chain has TRBV27 and TRBJ1-1; 7 nucleotides match TRBD1. The ends lost 5 bases at V and 7 bases at J; junction bases unmatched: 10. The CDR3 has 14 residues. Per germline, CDR1 MNHEY and CDR2 SMNVEV (reference sequence). The CDR3 region has the DNA TGTGCCAGCAGTACCCAGGGGGTCGGCATTGAAGCTTTCTTT. Translating it yields CASSTQGVGIEAFF.

The V gene is TRBV9, the J gene TRBJ2-3, with 8 bases lining up with TRBD2. Germline CDR1 is SGDLS and CDR2 is YYNGEE. This CDR3 comprises 15 residues. The J segment lost 4 bases and the V segment lost 4 bases, leaving 8 bases of the junction unmatched. CDR3 nucleotides: TGTGCCAGCAGCTTAAGGACTAGCCTTCCAGATACGCAGTATTTT. Translation: CASSLRTSLPDTQYF. Full variable domain (remainder filled in from reference TRBV9 and TRBJ2-3): DSGVTQTPKHLITATGQRVTLRCSPRSGDLSVYWYQQSLDQGLQFLIQYYNGEERAKGNILERFSAQQFPDLHSELNLSSLELGDSALYFCASSLRTSLPDTQYFGPGTRLTVL.

The chain recombines TRBV28 with TRBJ1-1, with a tentative D call TRBD1 (6 bases). Trimming left V 2 bases short and J 0 bases short, with 13 bases between. Germline V gene lookup returns CDR1 MDHEN and CDR2 SYDVKM. This CDR3 spans 16 amino acids. The CDR3 spells CASSLVGHNMNTEAFF. The CDR3 DNA follows: TGTGCCAGCAGTTTAGTGGGACACAACATGAACACTGAAGCTTTCTTT.

This clonotype came up many times. The rearrangement uses TRBV18 and TRBJ2-7, with a tentative D call TRBD1 (5 bases). Germline-derived CDR1 and CDR2 are KGHSH and LQKENI. V gave up 0 bases and J gave up 6 bases, with 15 bases separating them. The CDR3 sequence is 15 residues long. DNA for the CDR3: TGTGCCAGCTCACCACCGCAAGACCCCCAGGGCGAGCAGTACTTC. Translating it yields CASSPPQDPQGEQYF.

To note about this clonotype: This may be a read error, as it is one base from a much larger clone. As the CDR3 is not closed by the conserved phenylalanine or tryptophan, this likely results from a read error. The CDR3 protein is CASSFGPSQDEQYS. The CDR3 bases are TGTGCCAGCAGCTTCGGCCCCTCGCAGGACGAGCAGTACTCC. The rearrangement uses TRBV5-3 and TRBJ2-7; the D is unclear. TRBV5-3 is labeled an ORF, and its function is uncertain. The CDR3 spans 14 residues.

The CDR3 loop is CSVELLAHTGELFF. The DNA of the CDR3 is TGCAGCGTTGAACTGTTAGCTCATACCGGGGAGCTGTTTTTT. J is TRBJ2-2 and V is TRBV29-1; D is ambiguous. CDR3 length: 14 residues. V shed 2 bases and J shed 5 bases, with 12 bases lying between them. Germline loops: CDR1 SQVTM, CDR2 ANQGSEA.

The gene calls are TRBV27 and TRBJ2-7, with TRBD1 identical over 7 bases. Germline V CDR1 and CDR2: MNHEY, SMNVEV (reference sequence). The CDR3 sequence is 15 residues long. Trimming removed 4 bases from V and 0 bases from J; junction bases left unmatched: 6. Here the CDR3 DNA reads TGTGCCAGCAGTTACTTGACAGGGAACTCCTACGAGCAGTACTTC. As protein: CASSYLTGNSYEQYF.

Details on this clonotype: Relative to the germline gene, one junction end is altered; a read error may explain this. J is TRBJ2-2 and V is TRBV4-3, with 9 nucleotides matching TRBD1. Germline CDR1 is LGHNA and CDR2 is YSLEER. This CDR3 is 16 amino acids long. CDR3 protein: CDSSQAGTGRTGELFF. The CDR3, as DNA: TGCGACAGCAGCCAGGCCGGGACAGGGCGGACCGGGGAGCTGTTTTTT.